This is a list of T cell receptor beta chains from one sample in a study of memory CD8 T cells in hepatitis C reinfection. Method: immunoSEQ multiplex PCR; TCRdb's copy keeps in-frame clones and lacks some. The data hold about 46,000 clones, with 89% observed a single time. Specimen: naive CD8+ T cells sorted from blood. The receptors come from a man aged 18 to 29 with hepatitis C virus infection. Both conserved end residues are part of each CDR3. The order of the fields is V gene, CDR3 length, clone size, D gene, J gene, CDR3 protein, CDR3 DNA. A D gene is named only where the DNA matches it firmly. Rows may omit the clone size; those that give it use once, few, many or a size class.

V gene: TRBV6-6; CDR3 length: 14; clone size: few; D gene: -; J gene: TRBJ1-5; CDR3 protein: CASSYVAGRQPQHF; CDR3 DNA: TGTGCCAGCAGTTACGTGGCAGGGCGTCAGCCCCAGCATTTT
V gene: TRBV25-1; CDR3 length: 13; clone size: -; D gene: -; J gene: TRBJ1-4; CDR3 protein: CASIRTDNEKLFF; CDR3 DNA: TGTGCCAGCATTCGGACAGATAATGAAAAACTGTTTTTT
V gene: TRBV5-5; CDR3 length: 15; clone size: -; D gene: TRBD2; J gene: TRBJ2-2; CDR3 protein: CASSFSGRNTGELFF; CDR3 DNA: TGTGCCAGCAGCTTTAGCGGGAGGAACACCGGGGAGCTGTTTTTT
V gene: TRBV5-4; CDR3 length: 15; clone size: few; D gene: -; J gene: TRBJ1-3; CDR3 protein: CASSPGGRGGNTIYF; CDR3 DNA: TGTGCCAGCAGCCCTGGGGGCAGGGGTGGAAACACCATATATTTT
V gene: TRBV7-9; CDR3 length: 14; clone size: -; D gene: -; J gene: TRBJ1-6; CDR3 protein: CASSWGGAGSPLHF; CDR3 DNA: TGTGCCAGCAGCTGGGGGGGGGCAGGTTCACCCCTCCACTTT
V gene: TRBV5-6; CDR3 length: 13; clone size: -; D gene: -; J gene: TRBJ2-1; CDR3 protein: CASSFGPGNEQFF; CDR3 DNA: TGTGCCAGCAGCTTTGGCCCCGGGAATGAGCAGTTCTTC
V gene: TRBV27; CDR3 length: 17; clone size: -; D gene: -; J gene: TRBJ2-7; CDR3 protein: CASSLSFVGHLAYEQYF; CDR3 DNA: TGTGCCAGCAGTTTATCTTTCGTAGGACATCTGGCCTACGAGCAGTACTTC
V gene: TRBV27; CDR3 length: 15; clone size: once; D gene: TRBD1; J gene: TRBJ2-7; CDR3 protein: CASRAPQGRNWEQYF; CDR3 DNA: TGTGCCAGCAGGGCCCCACAGGGGCGGAATTGGGAGCAGTACTTC
V gene: TRBV27; CDR3 length: 17; clone size: -; D gene: TRBD1; J gene: TRBJ1-6; CDR3 protein: CASSSSLLRDSNSPLHF; CDR3 DNA: TGTGCCAGCAGTTCCTCTCTCCTCCGGGACAGTAATTCACCCCTCCACTTT
V gene: TRBV10-3; CDR3 length: 17; clone size: once; D gene: TRBD2; J gene: TRBJ2-5; CDR3 protein: CAISEFGTSGAQETQYF; CDR3 DNA: TGTGCCATCAGTGAGTTCGGGACTAGCGGGGCACAAGAGACCCAGTACTTC
V gene: TRBV9; CDR3 length: 13; clone size: few; D gene: -; J gene: TRBJ1-3; CDR3 protein: CASSEDNGNTIYF; CDR3 DNA: TGTGCCAGCAGCGAGGACAACGGAAACACCATATATTTT
V gene: TRBV27; CDR3 length: 16; clone size: -; D gene: -; J gene: TRBJ2-2; CDR3 protein: CASSPQGPRNTGELFF; CDR3 DNA: TGTGCCAGCAGTCCACAGGGCCCAAGGAACACCGGGGAGCTGTTTTTT
V gene: TRBV7-9; CDR3 length: 17; clone size: few; D gene: TRBD2; J gene: TRBJ2-1; CDR3 protein: CASSSRTSGTPYNEQFF; CDR3 DNA: TGTGCCAGCAGCTCCCGGACTAGCGGGACACCCTACAATGAGCAGTTCTTC
V gene: TRBV4-2; CDR3 length: 17; clone size: -; D gene: TRBD2; J gene: TRBJ2-7; CDR3 protein: CASSQELASGSTYEQYF; CDR3 DNA: TGTGCCAGCAGCCAAGAGTTGGCTAGCGGGAGCACCTACGAGCAGTACTTC
V gene: TRBV2; CDR3 length: 11; clone size: -; D gene: -; J gene: TRBJ1-1; CDR3 protein: CASSLGAEAFF; CDR3 DNA: TGTGCCAGTTCACTGGGAGCTGAAGCTTTCTTT
V gene: TRBV29-1; CDR3 length: 16; clone size: -; D gene: -; J gene: TRBJ1-2; CDR3 protein: CSGGELGGGTGYGYTF; CDR3 DNA: TGCAGCGGGGGGGAGCTCGGCGGGGGCACCGGCTATGGCTACACCTTC
V gene: TRBV6-5; CDR3 length: 16; clone size: -; D gene: -; J gene: TRBJ2-1; CDR3 protein: CASSYSRAPRGNEQFF; CDR3 DNA: TGTGCCAGCAGTTACTCCCGGGCCCCGAGAGGGAATGAGCAGTTCTTC
V gene: TRBV11-2; CDR3 length: 14; clone size: -; D gene: -; J gene: TRBJ2-7; CDR3 protein: CASSLDPRAYEQYF; CDR3 DNA: TGTGCCAGCAGCTTAGATCCCAGGGCCTACGAGCAGTACTTC
V gene: TRBV28; CDR3 length: 16; clone size: once; D gene: -; J gene: TRBJ2-7; CDR3 protein: CASSRRWGESSYEQYF; CDR3 DNA: TGTGCCAGCAGCCGGCGTTGGGGCGAGAGCTCCTACGAGCAGTACTTC
V gene: TRBV7-9; CDR3 length: 12; clone size: -; D gene: -; J gene: TRBJ1-1; CDR3 protein: CASSSIQVGAFF; CDR3 DNA: TGTGCCAGCAGCTCAATACAGGTGGGAGCTTTCTTT
V gene: TRBV7-2; CDR3 length: 15; clone size: -; D gene: TRBD2; J gene: TRBJ2-3; CDR3 protein: CASGLLAGMVDTQYF; CDR3 DNA: TGTGCCAGCGGCCTACTAGCGGGGATGGTAGATACGCAGTATTTT
V gene: TRBV2; CDR3 length: 15; clone size: -; D gene: -; J gene: TRBJ2-3; CDR3 protein: CASSEVGGAADTQYF; CDR3 DNA: TGTGCCAGCAGTGAAGTGGGGGGGGCAGCAGATACGCAGTATTTT
V gene: TRBV7-6; CDR3 length: 17; clone size: -; D gene: -; J gene: TRBJ2-3; CDR3 protein: CASSLSPGGDFRDTQYF; CDR3 DNA: TGTGCCAGCAGCTTATCCCCCGGCGGGGACTTTCGGGATACGCAGTATTTT
V gene: TRBV19; CDR3 length: 14; clone size: -; D gene: -; J gene: TRBJ2-5; CDR3 protein: CASSITADQETQYF; CDR3 DNA: TGTGCCAGTAGTATTACAGCTGACCAAGAGACCCAGTACTTC
V gene: TRBV30; CDR3 length: 13; clone size: -; D gene: -; J gene: TRBJ1-1; CDR3 protein: CAWSEVEVAEAFF; CDR3 DNA: TGTGCCTGGAGTGAGGTTGAGGTGGCTGAAGCTTTCTTT
V gene: TRBV19; CDR3 length: 16; clone size: -; D gene: -; J gene: TRBJ1-1; CDR3 protein: CASLRQGNFMNTEAFF; CDR3 DNA: TGTGCCAGCCTTAGGCAGGGGAACTTCATGAACACTGAGGCTTTCTTT
V gene: TRBV15; CDR3 length: 14; clone size: few; D gene: -; J gene: TRBJ2-2; CDR3 protein: CATSLLRATGELFF; CDR3 DNA: TGTGCCACCAGCCTCCTAAGAGCCACCGGGGAGCTGTTTTTT